This T cell receptor (beta chain) was captured by sequencing in a study of control samples from healthy donors and cancer patients. The table came from immunoSEQ multiplex PCR; TCRdb's copy has only in-frame clones and leaves some out. Of 150,000 to 200,000 clones in the sample, around 88% were seen once. V was pared by 4 bases and J by 7 bases, with 14 bases between. Germline V lookup: CDR1 SEHNR, CDR2 FQNEAQ (reference sequence). The CDR3 extends over 13 amino acids. The sequence came from a man aged 18 to 35 in good health. The specimen sequenced was blood. The chain employs TRBV7-9 and TRBJ2-7; TRBD1 is a possible D gene (5 bases). The CDR3 is CASSWALGDEQYF. As DNA, the CDR3 is TGTGCCAGCAGCTGGGCTCTAGGGGATGAGCAGTACTTC.